A selection of T cell receptor beta chains follows, all from one sample in a study of blood T cell repertoires in COVID-19. TCRdb's copy holds only in-frame clones and misses some; the assay was immunoSEQ multiplex PCR. Found here are some 200,000 clones, roughly 80% of them singletons; the top ten hold about 10%. Sequences were obtained from peripheral blood. Every receptor here comes from a woman of 80 years or more with acute or convalescent COVID-19. Each CDR3 is given with its conserved first and last residue. The size entry is marked missing in some rows and otherwise reads once, few, many or a size class.

clone size,CDR3 length,V gene,CDR3 protein
few,10,TRBV12-3/TRBV12-4,CASSSLQQFF
.,13,TRBV4-3,CASRQGMNTEAFF
.,11,TRBV5-6,CASSLQTEAFF
.,15,TRBV7-3,CASSLRGVSYNEQFF
.,17,TRBV4-2,CASSQALAGVGTGELFF
once,16,TRBV4-1,CASSQDAGSGSYGYTF
few,13,TRBV5-5,CASSLLFTDTQYF
once,16,TRBV6-1,CASSEVGGLSNQPQHF
.,11,TRBV7-9,CASSPRREQCF
.,16,TRBV5-1,CASSPLSGTSGTEQYF
.,10,TRBV19,CASSRHRGFF
.,15,TRBV25-1,CASSEATGNQGPQHF
.,16,TRBV9,CASSVGVAGGSETQYF
few,14,TRBV2,CASSEGAGNQPQHF
.,17,TRBV24-1,CATSAPGQTLRNEKLFF
.,13,TRBV15,CATSRDTETEAFF
once,14,TRBV5-1,CASSLEGWGDGYTF
.,15,TRBV28,CASTPSPSSTREQYF
few,15,TRBV6-2/TRBV6-3,CASSRDSPSGQPQHF
.,13,TRBV10-3,CAIMGGLTYEQYF
.,14,TRBV27,CASRPRGSQETQYF
.,15,TRBV7-9,CASSYPRTGGDGYTF
few,15,TRBV7-3,CASSLTPDRGETQYF
.,14,TRBV10-3,CAISESRNGGEAFF
few,14,TRBV15,CATSRDLVSGELFF
.,15,TRBV5-1,CASSSTSGYAGELFF
.,19,TRBV18,CASSPLPGQFTGSNQPQHF
.,15,TRBV21-1,CASSLGLRPQETQYF
.,14,TRBV27,CASSLSPGTYEQYF
.,12,TRBV11-3,CASSRQGYGYTF
once,15,TRBV11-2,CASSYRLAGHNEQFF
.,14,TRBV28,CASSRTGDQETQYF
.,17,TRBV3-1/TRBV3-2,CASSQVAGTARSYEQYF
.,14,TRBV2,CASILTSGKETQYF
once,13,TRBV2,CASQPLPTNEQFF
.,16,TRBV27,CASSQFRTGGSYEQYF
once,15,TRBV5-5,CASTEELATNEKLFF
few,14,TRBV19,CASSIRQGSYEQYF
few,16,TRBV4-3,CASSQDLAGGDTEAFF
.,15,TRBV30,CAWSVRGHLGDTQYF
.,14,TRBV10-1,CASLDRTERDTQYF
.,14,TRBV28,CASSLSSGRGELFF
.,16,TRBV6-5,CASSWGTGSDTGELFF
few,15,TRBV5-8,CASSLGGNFYNEQFF
.,13,TRBV18,CASSPEGAMGYTF
.,11,TRBV5-1,CASSGSDTQYF
.,17,TRBV5-1,CASSPKGADRGSGEQYF
.,15,TRBV18,CASTPLAGVYNEQFF
few,15,TRBV10-1,CASSGGLAGTHEQYF
.,15,TRBV7-7,CASSPLQGLINEQFF
.,14,TRBV2,CASSVGRLNTEAFF
.,12,TRBV19,CASRGGSYEQYF
few,16,TRBV19,CASSPLTGSSNQPQHF
.,12,TRBV6-5,CASTSQGGGYTF
.,13,TRBV12-3/TRBV12-4,CASSLGQEYEQYF